This section outlines one T cell receptor (beta chain) sequence together with its context. The antigen remains unidentified. This record belongs to a study of graft-versus-host responses after intestinal transplantation. V lost 4 bases and J lost 1, with 4 bases in between. There are 12 residues in the CDR3. The germline V gene encodes CDR1 SQVTM and CDR2 ANQGSEA. Profiled with immunoSEQ multiplex PCR; TCRdb holds only in-frame clones, not every one. This sample has over 100,000 clones, with roughly 92% found just once. General study findings and limits: GvH clones occurred in recipient marrow; some first appeared in ileum or blood.

This clonotype was obtained from a human donor who was the organ donor for an intestinal transplant. The chain combines TRBV29-1 with TRBJ2-2; D uncertain. The sample in question was unstimulated CD4+ T cells sorted from spleen or lymph node cells, obtained before transplant. The CDR3 protein is CSVGQNTGELFF. DNA of the CDR3: TGCAGCGTTGGACAGAACACCGGGGAGCTGTTTTTT.